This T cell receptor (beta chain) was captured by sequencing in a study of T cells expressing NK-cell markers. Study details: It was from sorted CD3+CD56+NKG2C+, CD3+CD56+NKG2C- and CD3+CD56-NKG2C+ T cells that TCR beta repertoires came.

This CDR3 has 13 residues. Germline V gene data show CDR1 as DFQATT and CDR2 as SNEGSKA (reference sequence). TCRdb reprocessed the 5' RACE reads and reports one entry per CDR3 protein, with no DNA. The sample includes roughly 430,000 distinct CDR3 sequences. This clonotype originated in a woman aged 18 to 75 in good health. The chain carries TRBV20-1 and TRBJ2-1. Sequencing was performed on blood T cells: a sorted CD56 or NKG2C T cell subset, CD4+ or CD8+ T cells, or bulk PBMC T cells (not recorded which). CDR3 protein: CSASNSGFNEQFF.